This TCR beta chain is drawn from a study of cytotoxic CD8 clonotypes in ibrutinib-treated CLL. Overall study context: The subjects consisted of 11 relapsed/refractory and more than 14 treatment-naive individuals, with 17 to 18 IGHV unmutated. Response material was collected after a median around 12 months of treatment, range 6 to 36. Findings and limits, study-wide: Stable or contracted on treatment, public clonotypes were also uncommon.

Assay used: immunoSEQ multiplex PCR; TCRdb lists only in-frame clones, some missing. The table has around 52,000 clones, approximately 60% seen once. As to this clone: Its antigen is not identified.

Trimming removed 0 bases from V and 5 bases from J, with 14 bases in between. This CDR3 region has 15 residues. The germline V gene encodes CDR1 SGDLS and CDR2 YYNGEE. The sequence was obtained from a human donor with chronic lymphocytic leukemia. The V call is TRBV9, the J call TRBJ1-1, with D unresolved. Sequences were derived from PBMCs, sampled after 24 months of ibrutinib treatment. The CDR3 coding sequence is TGTGCCAGCAGCGTAGCTGATTCCCTCCGAACTGAAGCTTTCTTT. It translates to CASSVADSLRTEAFF.